The sequence of this T cell receptor beta chain was determined in a study of CD8 T cells in ankylosing spondylitis. Whole-study findings and limits: Ankylosing spondylitis blood appeared to carry a characteristic TCR beta motif of roughly eight highly homologous variants.

The CDR3 covers 15 residues. V was pared by 0 bases and J by 6 bases, with 15 bases between. Germline CDR1 is SGDLS and CDR2 is YYNGEE. On this clonotype itself: Its antigen is unidentified.

MiXCR was run by TCRdb on the 5' RACE reads, yielding one entry per CDR3 protein. The table lists hundreds of thousands of distinct CDR3 sequences, roughly 18% of them singletons, with about 39% in the top ten. Sequenced sample: blood, either unsorted or a sorted T cell fraction (not recorded which). The receptor was derived from a male donor with ankylosing spondylitis. The V and J genes are TRBV9 and TRBJ1-2; a possible D gene is TRBD1 (5 bases). The CDR3 spells CASSVEAQGYDGYTF. CDR3 DNA: TGTGCCAGCAGCGTAGAGGCGCAGGGCTATGATGGCTACACCTTC.